Presented here are 4 T cell receptor beta chains from one specimen sequenced in a study of shared clonotypes between healthy human individuals. The naive CD8 population came from CD45RO-negative cells selected for CCR7, without terminally differentiated effector memory CD45RA+ cells. Some clones are missing from TCRdb's copy, which holds only in-frame ones; the method was immunoSEQ multiplex PCR. Among about 2.1 million clones, about 93% were seen once, and the ten largest hold under 2%. Sample: naive CD8+ T cells from PBMCs. Receptors were obtained from a man between 18 and 35 years old in good health. Some clones in this sample may be carry-over from other donors' samples.

This chain links TRBV5-6 with TRBJ1-5, with TRBD1 matching over 8 bases. After removal of 3 bases from V and 4 bases from J, the junction contained 6 bases not matched to a gene. The CDR3 is made up of 15 amino acids. Germline V lookup: CDR1 SGHDT, CDR2 YYEEEE. CDR3 coding DNA: TGTGCCAGCAGCTCGACCCGGACAGGGAATCAGCCCCAGCATTTT. Its protein product is CASSSTRTGNQPQHF.

J is TRBJ1-2 and V is TRBV27; D gene ambiguous. Looked up from germline, CDR1 is MNHEY and CDR2 is SMNVEV (reference sequence). The CDR3 is 14 residues long. The V end was cut by 6 bases, the J end by 3 bases, with 14 bases between. The CDR3 DNA is TGTGCCAGCAGCCCCACCCAAGGAGACTATGGCTACACCTTC. Translated: CASSPTQGDYGYTF.

The count of this clone is one. V and J are TRBV27 and TRBJ2-1, with D possibly TRBD2 on 6 matching bases. V lost 2 bases, J lost 9 bases, and 20 bases lay in between. Germline CDR1 and CDR2: MNHEY and SMNVEV (reference sequence). This CDR3 has 16 amino acids. CDR3 amino acids: CASSLSIAGSLGEQFF. The CDR3 DNA follows: TGTGCCAGCAGTTTAAGCATTGCGGGGAGCTTGGGTGAGCAGTTCTTC.

V gene TRBV9 combines with J gene TRBJ2-5, with 8 bases fitting TRBD2. V dropped 4 bases and J dropped 2; count of bases not matched to a gene: 7. The CDR3 totals 15 residues. Germline values: CDR1 SGDLS, CDR2 YYNGEE. CDR3 loop: CASSFGRVAQETQYF. DNA for the CDR3: TGTGCCAGCAGCTTCGGGAGGGTGGCGCAAGAGACCCAGTACTTC.